The subject of this entry is one T cell receptor beta chain. Its antigen is unidentified. At one end the junction does not follow the germline gene, possibly because of a read error. Each CDR3 protein gets one entry after TCRdb re-called the RT-PCR reads with MiXCR. The sample carries 500,000 or so distinct CDR3 sequences, approximately 15% recorded once. The CDR3 is 14 residues long. Germline V CDR1 and CDR2: KGHDR, SFDVKD. This sample is drawn from a study of response to subunit inactivated influenza vaccine. Study-level results: Each seasonal influenza vaccination, the authors suggested, recruits few new T cells.

The V and J genes are TRBV24-1 and TRBJ2-3; 8 positions match TRBD1. Sequencing used CD4+ T cells sorted from PBMCs, obtained 23 months after vaccination. This TCR derives from a man aged 45 to 70 who received an inactivated influenza vaccine. The CDR3 region has the DNA TGTGCCACCAGTGATTTACAGGGGACAGGTACGCAGTATTTT. This gives the protein CATSDLQGTGTQYF.